This T cell receptor (beta chain) was observed in a study of blood T cell repertoires in COVID-19. The table came from immunoSEQ multiplex PCR; TCRdb's copy has only in-frame clones and leaves some out. The data show 100,000 to 150,000 clones, around 89% seen once. Between the trimmed V and J ends, which lost 6 bases and 1 base, there was a span of 24 bases. The CDR3 has 18 residues. From germline, CDR1 is MNHEY and CDR2 SMNVEV (reference sequence). Enrollment of patients from Seattle took place during active infection, with longitudinal follow-up. This sequence originates from a man aged 55-75 years with COVID-19, enrolled during active disease. The sequenced sample was peripheral blood. The J gene is TRBJ1-1, the V gene TRBV27; perhaps TRBD1 as D (6 bases). The CDR3 loop is CASSVGYWVRGTNTEAFF. The CDR3 region has the DNA TGTGCCAGCAGCGTGGGGTATTGGGTCAGGGGTACGAACACTGAAGCTTTCTTT.